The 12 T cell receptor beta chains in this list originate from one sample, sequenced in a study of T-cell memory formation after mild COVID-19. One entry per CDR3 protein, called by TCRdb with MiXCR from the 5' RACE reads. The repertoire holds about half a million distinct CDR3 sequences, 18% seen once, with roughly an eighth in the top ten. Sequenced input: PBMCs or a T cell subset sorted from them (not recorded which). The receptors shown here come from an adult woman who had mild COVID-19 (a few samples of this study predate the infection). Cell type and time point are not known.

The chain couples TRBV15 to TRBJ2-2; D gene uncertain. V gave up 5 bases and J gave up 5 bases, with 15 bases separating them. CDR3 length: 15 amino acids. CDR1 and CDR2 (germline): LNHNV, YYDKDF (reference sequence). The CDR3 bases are TGTGCCACCAGCGGCGATTCTGGAGCGACCGGGGAGCTGTTTTTT. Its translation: CATSGDSGATGELFF.

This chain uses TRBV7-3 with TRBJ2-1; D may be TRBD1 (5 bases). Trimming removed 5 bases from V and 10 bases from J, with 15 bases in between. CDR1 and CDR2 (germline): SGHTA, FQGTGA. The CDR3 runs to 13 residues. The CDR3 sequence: CASSLGFKGEQFF. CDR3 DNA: TGTGCCAGCAGCCTAGGCTTCAAGGGGGAGCAGTTCTTC. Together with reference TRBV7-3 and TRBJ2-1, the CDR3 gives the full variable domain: GAGVSQTPSNKVTEKGKYVELRCDPISGHTALYWYRQSLGQGPEFLIYFQGTGAADDSGLPNDRFFAVRPEGSVSTLKIQRTERGDSAVYLCASSLGFKGEQFFGPGTRLTVL.

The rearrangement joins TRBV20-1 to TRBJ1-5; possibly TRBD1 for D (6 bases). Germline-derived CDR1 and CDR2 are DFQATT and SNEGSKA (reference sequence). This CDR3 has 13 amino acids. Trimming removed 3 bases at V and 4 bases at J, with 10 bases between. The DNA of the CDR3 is TGCAGTGCTAGGGGGGCAGCTAATCAGCCCCAGCATTTT. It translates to CSARGAANQPQHF.

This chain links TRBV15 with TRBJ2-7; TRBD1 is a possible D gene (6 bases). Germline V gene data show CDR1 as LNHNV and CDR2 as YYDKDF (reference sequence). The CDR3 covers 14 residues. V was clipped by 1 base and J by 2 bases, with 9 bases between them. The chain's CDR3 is CATSRVYRAYEQYF. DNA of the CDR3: TGTGCCACCAGCAGAGTATACAGGGCCTACGAGCAGTACTTC.

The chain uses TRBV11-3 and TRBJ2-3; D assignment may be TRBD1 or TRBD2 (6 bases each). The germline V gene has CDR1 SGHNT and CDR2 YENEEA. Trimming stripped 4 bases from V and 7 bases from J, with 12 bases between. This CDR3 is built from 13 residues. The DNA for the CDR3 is TGTGCCAGCAGCTCAGGAGGGGGATATACGCAGTATTTT. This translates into CASSSGGGYTQYF. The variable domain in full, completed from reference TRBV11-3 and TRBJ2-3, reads EAGVVQSPRYKIIEKKQPVAFWCNPISGHNTLYWYLQNLGQGPELLIRYENEEAVDDSQLPKDRFSAERLKGVDSTLKIQPAELGDSAVYLCASSSGGGYTQYFGPGTRLTVL.

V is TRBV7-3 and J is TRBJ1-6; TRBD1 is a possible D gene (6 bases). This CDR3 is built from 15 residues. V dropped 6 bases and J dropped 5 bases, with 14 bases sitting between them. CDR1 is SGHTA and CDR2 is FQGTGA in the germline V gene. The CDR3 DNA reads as TGTGCCAGCAGAGATTCACAGGGAAATAATTCACCCCTCCACTTT. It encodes CASRDSQGNNSPLHF.

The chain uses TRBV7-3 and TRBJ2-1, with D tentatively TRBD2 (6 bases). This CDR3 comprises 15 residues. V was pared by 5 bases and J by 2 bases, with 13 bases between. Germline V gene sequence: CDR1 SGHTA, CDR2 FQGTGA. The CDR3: CASSHLPGAYNEQFF. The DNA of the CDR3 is TGTGCCAGCAGCCATCTTCCGGGAGCCTACAATGAGCAGTTCTTC.

The CDR3 sequence is CASSFPHTEAFF. DNA of the CDR3: TGTGCCAGCAGCTTCCCGCACACTGAAGCTTTCTTT. This chain connects TRBV7-9 to TRBJ1-1; D unresolved. The ends were cut back, 3 bases at V and 3 bases at J, with 5 bases in the middle. CDR3 length: 12 residues. From germline, CDR1 is SEHNR and CDR2 FQNEAQ (reference sequence).

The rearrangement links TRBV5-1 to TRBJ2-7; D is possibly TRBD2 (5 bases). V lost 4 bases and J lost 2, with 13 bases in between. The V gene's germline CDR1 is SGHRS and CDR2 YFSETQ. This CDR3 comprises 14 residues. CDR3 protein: CASSKDGEPYEQYF. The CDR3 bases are TGCGCCAGCAGCAAGGACGGGGAACCCTACGAGCAGTACTTC.

The chain's CDR3 is CASAAGAYQDTQYF. The CDR3 DNA is TGTGCTAGTGCCGCTGGGGCTTATCAAGATACGCAGTATTTT. The chain is built from TRBV12-5 and TRBJ2-3; tentative D call: TRBD1 (5 bases). V was cut by 7 bases and J by 5 bases, with 16 bases left in between. This CDR3 is 14 amino acids long. Germline V gene lookup returns CDR1 LGHNT and CDR2 FRNRAP.

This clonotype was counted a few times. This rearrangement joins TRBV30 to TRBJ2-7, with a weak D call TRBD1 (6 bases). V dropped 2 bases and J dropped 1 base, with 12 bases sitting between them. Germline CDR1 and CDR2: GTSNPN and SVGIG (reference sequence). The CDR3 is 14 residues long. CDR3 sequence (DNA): TGTGCCTGGAGTTCTACAGGGCGATCCTACGAGCAGTACTTC. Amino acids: CAWSSTGRSYEQYF.

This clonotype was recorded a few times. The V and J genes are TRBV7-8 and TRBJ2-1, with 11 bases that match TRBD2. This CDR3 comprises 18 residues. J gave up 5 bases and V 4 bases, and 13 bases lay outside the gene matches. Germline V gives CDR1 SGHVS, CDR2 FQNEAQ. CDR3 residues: CASSSPSFLAGGNNEQFF. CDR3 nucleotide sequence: TGTGCCAGCAGCTCCCCATCCTTCCTAGCGGGGGGAAACAATGAGCAGTTCTTC.